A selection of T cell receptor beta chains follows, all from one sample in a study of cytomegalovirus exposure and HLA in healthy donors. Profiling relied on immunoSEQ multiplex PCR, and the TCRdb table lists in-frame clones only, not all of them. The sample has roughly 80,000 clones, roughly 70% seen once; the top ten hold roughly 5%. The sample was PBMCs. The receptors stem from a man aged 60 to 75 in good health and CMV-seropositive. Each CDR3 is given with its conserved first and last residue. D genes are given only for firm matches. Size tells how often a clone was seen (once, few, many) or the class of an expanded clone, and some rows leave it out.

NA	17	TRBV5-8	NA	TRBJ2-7	TGTGCCAGCAGGCCCTACTCCGGGACTAGGGGGCCCGGCGGGCAGTACTTC	CASRPYSGTRGPGGQYF
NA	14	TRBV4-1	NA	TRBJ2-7	TGCGCCAGCAGCCAAGATCTCGAGCTCCACGAGCAGTACTTC	CASSQDLELHEQYF
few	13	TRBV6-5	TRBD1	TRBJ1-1	TGTGCCAGCAGCCTGACAGGGAGGACTGAAGCTTTCTTT	CASSLTGRTEAFF
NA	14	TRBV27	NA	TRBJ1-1	TGTGCCAGCAGCTTAGCAGGGGTTGGCACTGAAGCTTTCTTT	CASSLAGVGTEAFF
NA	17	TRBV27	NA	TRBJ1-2	TGTGCCAGCAGTCTAAGTGCCGGACAAGAGCTTAACTATGGCTACACCTTC	CASSLSAGQELNYGYTF
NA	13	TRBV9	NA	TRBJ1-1	TGTGCCAGCAGCGTTGAGGTTAACACTGAAGCTTTCTTT	CASSVEVNTEAFF
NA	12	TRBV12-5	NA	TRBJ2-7	TGTGCTAGTGGTTTACAGGCCTACGAGCAGTACTTC	CASGLQAYEQYF
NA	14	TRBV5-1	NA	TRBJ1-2	TGCGCCAGCAGCTTGCTTTCAGTAATCTTTGGCTACACCTTC	CASSLLSVIFGYTF
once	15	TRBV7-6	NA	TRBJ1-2	TGTGCCAGCAGCTTAGCGCCCCAGGCTTACTATGGCTACACCTTC	CASSLAPQAYYGYTF
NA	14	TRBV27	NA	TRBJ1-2	TGTGCCAGCAGTTGGAACAGGGAGACTTATGGTTACACCTTC	CASSWNRETYGYTF
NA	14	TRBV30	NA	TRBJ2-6	TGTGCCTGGACAAGGAGCTCTGGGGCCAACGTCCTGACTTTC	CAWTRSSGANVLTF
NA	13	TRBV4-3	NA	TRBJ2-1	TGCGCCAGCAGTATCTCACCTGCGAGTGAGCAGTTCTTC	CASSISPASEQFF
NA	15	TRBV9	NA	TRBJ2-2	TGTGCCAGCAGCGAGGGGCAGACTTACACCGGGGAGCTGTTTTTT	CASSEGQTYTGELFF
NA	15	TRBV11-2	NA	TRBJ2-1	TGTGCCAGCAACCTCAGGGGGGCTCCTTACAATGAGCAGTTCTTC	CASNLRGAPYNEQFF
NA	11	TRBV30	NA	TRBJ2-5	TGTGCCTGGGGACTCCCGGAGACCCAGTACTTC	CAWGLPETQYF
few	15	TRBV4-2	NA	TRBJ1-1	TGTGCCAGCAGCCAACCCACGCAGGAGAACACTGAAGCTTTCTTT	CASSQPTQENTEAFF
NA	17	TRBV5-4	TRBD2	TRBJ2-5	TGTGCCAGCAGCCTGGGGACTAGCGGGGGGGCCCGAGAGACCCAGTACTTC	CASSLGTSGGARETQYF
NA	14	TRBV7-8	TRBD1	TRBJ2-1	TGTGCCAGCAACAGGGGATTCTCCTACAATGAGCAGTTCTTC	CASNRGFSYNEQFF
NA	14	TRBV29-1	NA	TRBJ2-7	TGCAGCGTTGAAGTGGAAGGGGGTTCCTACGAGCAGTACTTC	CSVEVEGGSYEQYF
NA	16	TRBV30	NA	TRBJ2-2	TGTGCCTGGAGTGTATCTGGCGGGATTTACACCGGGGAGCTGTTTTTT	CAWSVSGGIYTGELFF
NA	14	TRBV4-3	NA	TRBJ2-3	TGCGCCAGCAGCCAAGAATGCGAGCGGGCAGGTAAGTATTTT	CASSQECERAGKYF
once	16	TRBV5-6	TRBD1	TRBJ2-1	TGTGCCAGCAGCCCATTGGGTGGGACAGGGGACACCCTACAGTTCTTC	CASSPLGGTGDTLQFF
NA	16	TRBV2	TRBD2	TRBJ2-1	TGTGCCAGCAGTGAATGGACTAGCGGATACTACAATGAGCAGTTCTTC	CASSEWTSGYYNEQFF
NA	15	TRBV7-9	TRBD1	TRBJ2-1	TGTGCCAGCAGCTTAGAAGGGGGCCCCTACAATGAGCAGTTCTTC	CASSLEGGPYNEQFF
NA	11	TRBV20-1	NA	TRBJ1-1	TGCAGTGCTAGAGTCTACACTGAAGCTTTCTTT	CSARVYTEAFF
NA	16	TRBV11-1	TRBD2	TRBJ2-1	TGTGCCAGCAGCTTAGGTGGTTCTAGCGGGCGGAATGAGCAGTTCTTC	CASSLGGSSGRNEQFF
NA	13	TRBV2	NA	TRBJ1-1	TGTGCCAGCAGCAGTCGACAAAACACTGAAGCTTTCTTT	CASSSRQNTEAFF